The 30 T cell receptor beta chains in this list originate from one sample, sequenced in a study of shared clonotypes between healthy human individuals. CD45RO-negative, CCR7-positively selected cells formed the naive CD8 fraction, excluding terminally differentiated effector memory CD45RA+ cells. Assay used: immunoSEQ multiplex PCR; TCRdb lists only in-frame clones, some missing. The table has about 2 million clones, roughly 94% seen once. The sample taken for sequencing was naive CD8+ T cells sorted from blood. The receptors were gathered from a man aged 18-30 years in good health.

This sequence joins TRBV5-6 and TRBJ2-7; no clear D gene. Between the trimmed V and J ends, which lost 4 bases and 6 bases, there was a span of 14 bases. The CDR3 has 13 amino acids. The germline V gene encodes CDR1 SGHDT and CDR2 YYEEEE. DNA for the CDR3: TGTGCCAGCAGCCCACCGGACGTGGGCGAGCAGTACTTC. This sequence encodes CASSPPDVGEQYF.

This rearrangement joins TRBV27 to TRBJ2-7; TRBD2 matches 7 bases. V lost 6 bases to trimming and J lost 1 base; unmatched junction nucleotides: 9. This CDR3 comprises 15 residues. CDR1 and CDR2 from the germline V gene are MNHEY and SMNVEV (reference sequence). The CDR3 DNA is TGTGCCAGCAGCCCGGAGACGGGGGGATCCTACGAGCAGTACTTC. As protein: CASSPETGGSYEQYF.

The chain links TRBV6-1 to TRBJ1-1, with a tentative D call TRBD1 (6 bases). CDR3 length: 14 amino acids. Germline V gene data show CDR1 as MNHNS and CDR2 as SASEGT. V shed 3 bases and J shed 3 bases, with 11 bases lying between them. CDR3 coding DNA: TGTGCCAGCAGTGATGGAGGACAGTACACTGAAGCTTTCTTT. This sequence encodes CASSDGGQYTEAFF.

The chain joins TRBV28 to TRBJ2-2, with a tentative D call TRBD1 (6 bases). Between the trimmed V and J ends, which lost 4 bases and 4 bases, there was a span of 13 bases. This CDR3 has 15 residues. Germline lookup yields CDR1 MDHEN and CDR2 SYDVKM. In DNA, the CDR3 is TGTGCCAGCAGTTCCCGACAGGCCGGCACCGGGGAGCTGTTTTTT. Its translation: CASSSRQAGTGELFF.

The rearrangement uses TRBV29-1 and TRBJ1-5; no reliable D call. Germline V gives CDR1 SQVTM, CDR2 ANQGSEA. The CDR3 spans 13 residues. Trimming left V 4 bases short and J 0 bases short, with 7 bases between. DNA for the CDR3: TGCAGCGTTGTCGACGATAGCAATCAGCCCCAGCATTTT. Residues: CSVVDDSNQPQHF.

This clone occurred once. This chain connects TRBV2 to TRBJ2-5, with 14 bases fitting TRBD2. The ends lost 6 bases at V and 3 bases at J; junction bases unmatched: 6. The CDR3 extends over 16 amino acids. Per germline, CDR1 SNHLY and CDR2 FYNNEI. The CDR3 sequence is CASRGTSGGFKETQYF. CDR3 sequence (DNA): TGTGCCAGCAGAGGGACTAGCGGGGGTTTTAAAGAGACCCAGTACTTC.

The chain is built from TRBV4-3 and TRBJ1-1, with unresolved D. Germline V gene data show CDR1 as LGHNA and CDR2 as YSLEER. Trimming took 0 bases from V and 0 from J, leaving 8 bases between them. This CDR3 is 15 amino acids long. CDR3 in DNA: TGCGCCAGCAGCCAAGATTCGGGGATGAACACTGAAGCTTTCTTT. The encoded protein is CASSQDSGMNTEAFF.

This clone was seen just once. DNA of the CDR3: TGTGCCAGCAGCTCTCCCTATAGCGCAGGGACGAAGGGCACAGATACGCAGTATTTT. The encoded protein is CASSSPYSAGTKGTDTQYF. This chain joins TRBV13 and TRBJ2-3, with D perhaps TRBD1 or TRBD2 (5 bases each). CDR1 is PRHDT, CDR2 FYEKMQ, per germline (reference sequence). This CDR3 comprises 19 residues. V was cut by 4 bases and J by 1 base, with 24 bases left in between.

This chain links TRBV5-6 with TRBJ2-7; TRBD2 agrees at 14 bases. The CDR3 has 17 residues. Germline V CDR1 and CDR2: SGHDT, YYEEEE. Losses at the gene ends were 0 bases for V and 5 bases for J; bases not matched to a gene: 7. The DNA of the CDR3 is TGTGCCAGCAGCTTGGCCCTGACTAGCGGGGGGGCACACGAGCAGTACTTC. Translated, it gives CASSLALTSGGAHEQYF. The variable domain in full, with the rest retrieved from reference TRBV5-6 and TRBJ2-7, is DAGVTQSPTHLIKTRGQQVTLRCSPKSGHDTVSWYQQALGQGPQFIFQYYEEEERQRGNFPDRFSGHQFPNYSSELNVNALLLGDSALYLCASSLALTSGGAHEQYFGPGTRLTVT.

The CDR3 region is CASSPFPAGDYEEQFF. As DNA, the CDR3 is TGTGCCAGCTCACCATTTCCAGCGGGGGATTATGAGGAGCAGTTCTTC. The rearrangement uses TRBV18 and TRBJ2-1, with TRBD2 matching over 8 bases. Germline V gene sequence: CDR1 KGHSH, CDR2 LQKENI. The CDR3 consists of 16 residues. J gave up 10 bases and V 2 bases, and 13 bases lay outside the gene matches.

This chain connects TRBV9 to TRBJ1-4; the match to TRBD1 covers 9 bases. Germline assignment: CDR1 SGDLS and CDR2 YYNGEE. CDR3 length equals 14 residues. V shed 0 bases, J shed 8 bases, and the junction held 2 bases outside the gene matches. The CDR3 loop is CASSVDGTGEKLFF. As DNA, the CDR3 is TGTGCCAGCAGCGTAGATGGGACAGGGGAAAAACTGTTTTTT.

With regard to this clone: Additional DNA sequences in this sample encode the identical CDR3. The chain links TRBV9 to TRBJ2-5, with unresolved D. Germline V gene lookup returns CDR1 SGDLS and CDR2 YYNGEE. Trimming shortened V by 2 bases and J by 1 base, and 6 bases separated the two germline ends. This CDR3 has 13 amino acids. The CDR3 bases are TGTGCCAGCAGCGTGAGGTCCCAAGAGACCCAGTACTTC. Amino acid sequence: CASSVRSQETQYF.

J is TRBJ2-7 and V is TRBV4-1; D is unresolved. The CDR3 is 14 amino acids. Trimming cost V 3 bases and J 3 bases, with 12 bases left between them. Germline values: CDR1 MGHRA, CDR2 YSYEKL. DNA of the CDR3: TGCGCCAGCAGCCAGGTAGGAGAGTTCTACGAGCAGTACTTC. Its protein product is CASSQVGEFYEQYF.

Here the CDR3 DNA reads TGTGCCAGCCATGGTGAACAGACAGGCGACAATGAGCAGTTCTTC. It is translated as CASHGEQTGDNEQFF. The chain uses TRBV7-9 and TRBJ2-1, with TRBD1 as a possible D gene (6 bases). CDR1 is SEHNR, CDR2 FQNEAQ, per germline (reference sequence). The CDR3 sequence is 15 residues long. Trimming stripped 8 bases from V and 5 bases from J, with 19 bases between.

V is TRBV7-6 and J is TRBJ2-3, with 11 bases fitting TRBD2. This CDR3 region has 18 residues. CDR1 and CDR2 (germline): SGHVS, FNYEAQ. The ends lost 2 bases at V and 2 bases at J; junction bases unmatched: 9. Written as DNA, the CDR3 is TGTGCCAGCAGCTTAATGGCTAGCGGGAGGAGCTTCACAGATACGCAGTATTTT. Residues: CASSLMASGRSFTDTQYF.

J is TRBJ2-4 and V is TRBV28; D is uncertain. This CDR3 has 19 residues. CDR1 is MDHEN, CDR2 SYDVKM, per germline. Trimming took 4 bases from V and 0 from J, leaving 22 bases between them. The CDR3 region has the DNA TGTGCCAGCAGTTCCCCTTTTTCGACGCTCTCGGCAGCCAAAAACATTCAGTACTTC. Its protein product is CASSSPFSTLSAAKNIQYF.

This sequence joins TRBV5-8 and TRBJ2-7, with D perhaps matching TRBD2 (5 bases). The CDR3 totals 14 residues. Trimming left V 3 bases short and J 5 bases short, with 15 bases between. Germline lookup yields CDR1 SGHTS and CDR2 YDEGEE. As DNA, the CDR3 is TGTGCCAGCAGCTCGGGGAACGAGGGAAACGAGCAGTACTTC. It specifies CASSSGNEGNEQYF.

The V gene is TRBV5-1, the J gene TRBJ2-1; D unclear. CDR3 length equals 13 residues. CDR1 is SGHRS, CDR2 YFSETQ, per germline. V was pared by 4 bases and J by 4 bases, with 9 bases between. CDR3 residues: CASSPERYNEQFF. For the CDR3, the DNA is TGCGCCAGCAGCCCCGAGCGTTACAATGAGCAGTTCTTC.

This clone appeared a single time. V is TRBV9 and J is TRBJ2-6; the D is unclear. The germline gives CDR1 SGDLS, CDR2 YYNGEE. This CDR3 spans 16 amino acids. V lost 0 bases, J lost 0 bases, and 7 bases lay in between. The CDR3 bases are TGTGCCAGCAGCGTAGATAGGCTCTCTGGGGCCAACGTCCTGACTTTC. It specifies CASSVDRLSGANVLTF.

CDR3 DNA sequence: TGTGCCAGTAGTATGGACAGGGGAGTGGGCAACGAGCAGTACTTC. The encoded protein is CASSMDRGVGNEQYF. The rearrangement joins TRBV19 to TRBJ2-7; 9 bases map to TRBD1. Germline CDR1 LNHDA, CDR2 SQIVND (reference sequence). The CDR3 spans 15 residues. V gave up 3 bases and J gave up 5 bases; unmatched junction bases: 8.

The genes are TRBV27 and TRBJ1-2; D is possibly TRBD1 (5 bases). The CDR3 is 13 amino acids. Germline CDR1 reads MNHEY; CDR2 reads SMNVEV (reference sequence). Trimming pared 4 bases from V and 1 base from J, leaving 7 bases between. The CDR3 sequence is CASSWGGNYGYTF. CDR3 sequence (DNA): TGTGCCAGCAGTTGGGGCGGTAACTATGGCTACACCTTC.

This chain uses TRBV7-2 with TRBJ1-5, with unresolved D. The germline CDR1 and CDR2 sequences are SGHTA and FQGNSA. The CDR3 has 15 residues. V was cut by 1 base and J by 5 bases, with 12 bases left in between. The chain's CDR3 is CASSLGTSVHQPQHF. CDR3 coding DNA: TGTGCCAGCAGCTTAGGGACTTCGGTCCATCAGCCCCAGCATTTT. The variable domain in full, with the rest retrieved from reference TRBV7-2 and TRBJ1-5, is GAGVSQSPSNKVTEKGKDVELRCDPISGHTALYWYRQSLGQGLEFLIYFQGNSAPDKSGLPSDRFSAERTGGSVSTLTIQRTQQEDSAVYLCASSLGTSVHQPQHFGDGTRLSIL.

Regarding this clone: Other DNA sequences in the same sample also yield this CDR3. The gene calls are TRBV5-6 and TRBJ1-2; no definite D call. V was pared by 0 bases and J by 4 bases, with 4 bases between. The CDR3 runs to 12 residues. Germline V lookup: CDR1 SGHDT, CDR2 YYEEEE. This CDR3 is CASSLDGYGYTF. The CDR3 coding sequence is TGTGCCAGCAGCTTGGACGGCTATGGCTACACCTTC.

The V and J genes are TRBV4-1 and TRBJ1-4, with D hard to call. Trimming pared 11 bases from V and 7 bases from J, leaving 17 bases between. This CDR3 region has 13 residues. The germline CDR1 and CDR2 sequences are MGHRA and YSYEKL. CDR3 loop: CAGGGRAGEKLFF. The CDR3 DNA reads TGCGCCGGAGGCGGGAGGGCGGGTGAAAAACTGTTTTTT.

This sequence joins TRBV6-5 and TRBJ1-2; maybe TRBD1 (6 bases). Germline lookup yields CDR1 MNHEY and CDR2 SVGAGI. V was cut by 5 bases and J by 8 bases, with 15 bases left in between. This CDR3 region has 13 residues. CDR3 sequence: CASSVDSTGGYTF. For the CDR3, the DNA is TGTGCCAGCAGTGTGGACAGCACAGGGGGCTACACCTTC.

The chain couples TRBV7-9 to TRBJ2-5; 7 positions match TRBD1. The V segment lost 5 bases and the J segment 3 bases; nucleotides outside the gene matches: 3. In germline, CDR1 is SEHNR, CDR2 FQNEAQ (reference sequence). This CDR3 is built from 13 residues. The DNA of the CDR3 is TGTGCCAGCAGCGCCACAGGGGAAGAGACCCAGTACTTC. This translates into CASSATGEETQYF.

The chain carries TRBV9 and TRBJ2-7; 7 nucleotides align to TRBD1. V lost 0 bases and J lost 3; bases outside the gene matches: 6. CDR1 is SGDLS, CDR2 YYNGEE, per germline. The CDR3 covers 15 residues. The CDR3: CASSVVAGGLYEQYF. For the CDR3, the DNA is TGTGCCAGCAGCGTAGTGGCAGGGGGTCTCTACGAGCAGTACTTC.

This sequence joins TRBV7-3 and TRBJ2-1; possible D gene TRBD1, 6 bases. In germline, CDR1 is SGHTA, CDR2 FQGTGA. This CDR3 has 14 residues. V was cut by 5 bases and J by 2 bases, with 10 bases left in between. The CDR3 loop reads CASSAHRAYNEQFF. The CDR3 DNA reads as TGTGCCAGCAGCGCTCACAGGGCCTACAATGAGCAGTTCTTC.

The gene calls are TRBV6-1 and TRBJ2-7; 7 bases match TRBD2. The V and J ends lost 8 bases and 2 bases, in that order; junction bases with no gene match: 6. The germline gives CDR1 MNHNS, CDR2 SASEGT. The CDR3 spans 13 residues. The CDR3 DNA reads as TGTGCCAGCTATCCCGGGGGGACCTACGAGCAGTACTTC. Protein: CASYPGGTYEQYF.

As to this clone: At one end, the junction sequence differs from germline, possibly due to a read error. The chain combines TRBV30 with TRBJ2-7; D could derive from TRBD1 or TRBD2 (5 bases each). Germline CDR1 and CDR2: GTSNPN and SVGIG (reference sequence). The CDR3 length is 13 residues. CDR3 nucleotide sequence: TGTGCCTGGGCTATCCTCGGGGCGGACGGGGCGCGATTC. It translates to CAWAILGADGARF.